The 21 T cell receptor beta chains below all came from one sample that was sequenced in a study of TIL therapy for anti-PD-1-resistant metastatic lung cancer. The time point denotes: pre-treatment sample, taken before nivolumab and TIL therapy. The tumor samples were excised metastases, mostly pleural nodules or supraclavicular lymph nodes. Sequencing used immunoSEQ v3. The repertoire was sequenced with immunoSEQ multiplex PCR; TCRdb's copy has only in-frame clones and lacks some. The table includes 45,000 to 60,000 clones, over 65% detected once. Sequences were derived from tumor tissue, sampled at baseline. These receptor sequences come from a person aged 25-85 years with non-small cell lung cancer.

The chain carries TRBV2 and TRBJ2-1, with D uncertain. V gave up 7 bases and J gave up 10 bases, with 8 bases separating them. CDR1 and CDR2 (germline): SNHLY, FYNNEI. The CDR3 totals 10 residues. For the CDR3, the DNA is TGTGCCAGCAACCCGGTGGAGCAGTTCTTC. This translates into CASNPVEQFF.

This chain joins TRBV7-9 and TRBJ2-3, with D possibly being TRBD1 (5 bases). V was shortened by 3 bases and J by 6 bases, with 13 bases between the two germline ends. The length of the CDR3 is 14 residues. Looked up from germline, CDR1 is SEHNR and CDR2 is FQNEAQ (reference sequence). The DNA of the CDR3 is TGTGCCAGCAGCTTTGGGGCTTCTCTTGATACGCAGTATTTT. Residues: CASSFGASLDTQYF.

V is TRBV7-9 and J is TRBJ2-1, with TRBD1 as a possible D gene (6 bases). The CDR3 consists of 15 residues. Germline assignment: CDR1 SEHNR and CDR2 FQNEAQ (reference sequence). Trimming stripped 6 bases from V and 0 bases from J, with 12 bases between. As DNA, the CDR3 is TGTGCCAGCAGTTTCACAGGGAGCTCCTACAATGAGCAGTTCTTC. The encoded protein is CASSFTGSSYNEQFF. Full variable domain (missing parts from reference TRBV7-9 and TRBJ2-1): DTGVSQNPRHKITKRGQNVTFRCDPISEHNRLYWYRQTLGQGPEFLTYFQNEAQLEKSRLLSDRFSAERPKGSFSTLEIQRTEQGDSAMYLCASSFTGSSYNEQFFGPGTRLTVL.

V gene TRBV29-1 combines with J gene TRBJ1-1; a possible D gene is TRBD1 (6 bases). The CDR3 sequence is 12 residues long. V lost 5 bases, J lost 6 bases, and 13 bases lay in between. CDR1 is SQVTM, CDR2 ANQGSEA, per germline. Here the CDR3 DNA reads TGCAGCGTTACCGGGACACCCTCTGAAGCTTTCTTT. It translates to CSVTGTPSEAFF.

This chain joins TRBV2 and TRBJ2-7; TRBD1 aligns across 8 bases. Germline CDR1 SNHLY, CDR2 FYNNEI. V trimming: 7 bases; J trimming: 2 bases; junction bases outside the gene matches: 4. The CDR3 is 13 residues long. Here the CDR3 DNA reads TGTGCCAGCATGGGGACAGGTACCTACGAGCAGTACTTC. Translated: CASMGTGTYEQYF.

Here the CDR3 reads CAWSRGGPSLTAFF. Here the CDR3 DNA reads TGTGCCTGGAGTCGTGGAGGGCCCTCGCTAACAGCTTTCTTT. The genes are TRBV30 and TRBJ1-1; no clear D. The germline gives CDR1 GTSNPN, CDR2 SVGIG (reference sequence). The CDR3 is 14 residues long. Trimming took 2 bases from V and 10 from J, leaving 20 bases between them.

This chain connects TRBV5-6 to TRBJ2-1; the D gene could be TRBD1 or TRBD2 (5 bases each). The CDR3 contains 15 residues. The germline CDR1 and CDR2 sequences are SGHDT and YYEEEE. V was trimmed by 0 bases and J by 7 bases, leaving 14 bases between them. CDR3 DNA: TGTGCCAGCAGCTTGGCCGGGACCGGGGCAAATGAGCAGTTCTTC. Translating gives CASSLAGTGANEQFF.

The rearrangement joins TRBV5-1 to TRBJ1-5; the D gene is possibly TRBD1 (5 bases). This CDR3 is built from 17 residues. Germline CDR1 reads SGHRS; CDR2 reads YFSETQ. Trimming shortened V by 1 base and J by 1 base, and 15 bases separated the two germline ends. The CDR3 region has the DNA TGCGCCAGCAGCTTGAGGCAGGGCTATATAAGCAATCAGCCCCAGCATTTT. Translating gives CASSLRQGYISNQPQHF.

The J gene is TRBJ2-3, the V gene TRBV5-1, with D possibly matching TRBD1 (5 bases). CDR3 length: 15 residues. V was shortened by 3 bases and J by 5 bases, with 16 bases between the two germline ends. Per the germline V gene, CDR1 is SGHRS and CDR2 is YFSETQ. The CDR3: CASSSLGVVGDTQYF. The DNA for the CDR3 is TGCGCCAGCAGCTCTTTAGGGGTAGTGGGAGATACGCAGTATTTT.

This chain connects TRBV7-6 to TRBJ2-7; D is unresolved. Trimming took off 6 bases at V and 6 bases at J, with 15 bases between the two ends. The germline gives CDR1 SGHVS, CDR2 FNYEAQ. This CDR3 region has 13 residues. The CDR3 nucleotides read TGTGCCAGCAGTACGAATACCCCGCTCGAGCAGTACTTC. It encodes CASSTNTPLEQYF. The complete variable domain, with remaining parts taken from reference TRBV7-6 and TRBJ2-7, reads GAGVSQSPRYKVTKRGQDVALRCDPISGHVSLYWYRQALGQGPEFLTYFNYEAQQDKSGLPNDRFSAERPEGSISTLTIQRTEQRDSAMYRCASSTNTPLEQYFGPGTRLTVT.

The rearrangement joins TRBV10-3 to TRBJ1-1, with TRBD1 as a possible D gene (6 bases). The germline CDR1 and CDR2 sequences are ENHRY and SYGVKD. The CDR3 has 13 residues. Trimming removed 3 bases at V and 4 bases at J, with 9 bases between. CDR3 sequence (DNA): TGTGCCATCAGTGACAAAGGGGGCACTGAAGCTTTCTTT. As protein: CAISDKGGTEAFF.

The rearrangement links TRBV4-1 to TRBJ2-7; D might be TRBD1 (6 bases). With 3 bases removed from V and 2 bases from J, the gap between germline ends came to 11 bases. The V gene's germline CDR1 is MGHRA and CDR2 YSYEKL. The CDR3 covers 14 residues. The chain's CDR3 is CASSHRDTTYEQYF. For the CDR3, the DNA is TGCGCCAGCAGCCATCGGGACACCACCTACGAGCAGTACTTC.

This clone was seen just once. This sequence joins TRBV28 and TRBJ2-7; 7 bases fit TRBD1. The CDR3 contains 15 residues. Germline CDR1 MDHEN, CDR2 SYDVKM. Trimming cost V 7 bases and J 3 bases; bases outside gene matches: 12. CDR3 bases: TGTGCCAGCATGAGACAGGGCTTTAAAGGCTACGAGCAGTACTTC. Amino acid sequence: CASMRQGFKGYEQYF.

V gene TRBV14 combines with J gene TRBJ1-2; possibly TRBD1 for D (6 bases). The V gene lost 4 bases and the J gene lost 6 bases, with 12 bases spanning the gap. CDR1 and CDR2 from the germline V gene are SGHDN and FVKESK. This CDR3 is 13 amino acids long. CDR3 in DNA: TGTGCCAGCAGCCCGCGACAGGATCATGGCTACACCTTC. Translation: CASSPRQDHGYTF.

CDR3 region: CASSPRLGWDTQYF. CDR3 bases: TGTGCCAGCAGCCCACGACTAGGTTGGGATACGCAGTATTTT. The V gene is TRBV4-2, the J gene TRBJ2-3; D may be TRBD2 (6 bases). The V gene's germline CDR1 is LGHNA and CDR2 YNFKEQ. V was trimmed by 4 bases and J by 6 bases, leaving 14 bases between them. The CDR3 is 14 residues long.

The chain recombines TRBV7-9 with TRBJ1-1, with D tentatively TRBD1 (6 bases). This CDR3 comprises 15 residues. Germline V gene data show CDR1 as SEHNR and CDR2 as FQNEAQ (reference sequence). Trimming pared 3 bases from V and 6 bases from J, leaving 17 bases between. The CDR3 sequence is CASSFQGRGAAEAFF. For the CDR3, the DNA is TGTGCCAGCAGCTTTCAGGGGAGGGGAGCGGCTGAAGCTTTCTTT.

The V call is TRBV9, the J call TRBJ2-7; TRBD2 might be the D (5 bases). Germline loops: CDR1 SGDLS, CDR2 YYNGEE. This CDR3 has 14 amino acids. V dropped 1 base and J dropped 6 bases, with 14 bases sitting between them. CDR3 sequence reads: CASSVTSQEVEQYF. The CDR3 coding sequence is TGTGCCAGCAGCGTAACTAGTCAGGAGGTCGAGCAGTACTTC.

The gene calls are TRBV5-1 and TRBJ1-2, with D possibly being TRBD1 (6 bases). Trimming cost V 2 bases and J 8 bases, with 19 bases left between them. This CDR3 is 15 amino acids long. Germline V gene sequence: CDR1 SGHRS, CDR2 YFSETQ. CDR3 residues: CASSLTGHGREGYTF. In nucleotides, the CDR3 is TGCGCCAGCAGCTTAACGGGACATGGGCGGGAAGGCTACACCTTC.

V usage is TRBV15 and J usage is TRBJ1-4; 7 positions agree with TRBD1. The CDR3 has 15 residues. V was pared by 2 bases and J by 8 bases, with 8 bases of the junction left unmatched. Germline loops: CDR1 LNHNV, CDR2 YYDKDF (reference sequence). Written as DNA, the CDR3 is TGTGCCACCAGCAGACCAGGGGGAGGAGAAGAAAAACTGTTTTTT. Amino acid sequence: CATSRPGGGEEKLFF. Full variable domain (rest looked up from reference TRBV15 and TRBJ1-4): DAMVIQNPRYQVTQFGKPVTLSCSQTLNHNVMYWYQQKSSQAPKLLFHYYDKDFNNEADTPDNFQSRRPNTSFCFLDIRSPGLGDTAMYLCATSRPGGGEEKLFFGSGTQLSVL.

The table lists this clone with a few counts. This chain connects TRBV19 to TRBJ2-1; 10 nucleotides align to TRBD2. Trimming cost V 5 bases and J 9 bases; bases outside gene matches: 4. Germline CDR1 is LNHDA and CDR2 is SQIVND (reference sequence). This CDR3 region has 13 residues. In nucleotides, the CDR3 is TGTGCCAGTAGTCTAGCGGGGGCGGGTGAGCAGTTCTTC. It yields the protein CASSLAGAGEQFF.

The chain has TRBV27 and TRBJ1-2; D is uncertain. The CDR3 loop spans 11 amino acids. Germline V gives CDR1 MNHEY, CDR2 SMNVEV (reference sequence). V was clipped by 6 bases and J by 8 bases, with 10 bases between them. CDR3 protein: CASRNLGGYTF. For the CDR3, the DNA is TGTGCCAGCAGAAACCTAGGCGGCTACACCTTC.